This TCR beta chain was documented in a study of identical twins. The CDR3 has 18 amino acids. CDR1 and CDR2 from the germline V gene are MNHEY and SVGEGT. The V end lost 7 bases, the J end lost 0 bases, and 22 bases lay between the germline ends. Study conclusions and caveats: Weaker excess twin sharing was seen among beta out-of-frame sequences.

Points on this clonotype: What it binds is unknown.

TCRdb ran MiXCR on the 5' RACE reads and lists one entry per CDR3 protein. Found here are just under 550,000 distinct CDR3 sequences, roughly 15% of them singletons; the top ten hold roughly 0.4%. The same sample was also used in a study of yellow fever vaccine responses in identical twins.

Sequenced sample: CD4+ T cells sorted from blood. The gene calls are TRBV6-2 or TRBV6-3 and TRBJ2-1, with D tentatively TRBD2 (7 bases). This receptor was obtained from a woman in her late teens or twenties in good health. The CDR3 DNA is TGTGCCAGCAACCGCAGGGGAGGGAGGGACGGCTCCTACAATGAGCAGTTCTTC. Translation: CASNRRGGRDGSYNEQFF.